This TCR beta chain was sequenced during a study of identical twins. Study-level results: Within beta out-of-frame sequences, the excess sharing observed between twins was weaker. Beta clonotypes that were abundant in cord blood contained fewer insertions, a pattern absent from memory repertoires. Because invariant MAIT and iNKT cells could be present, zero-insertion analyses could be partly confounded.

This CDR3 contains 14 residues. The germline V gene encodes CDR1 MNHEY and CDR2 SMNVEV (reference sequence). The V and J ends lost 5 bases and 4 bases respectively, with 12 bases between them. TCRdb ran MiXCR on the 5' RACE reads and lists one entry per CDR3 protein. The sample yields 200,000 to 250,000 distinct CDR3 sequences, 6.5% to 8.5% seen once. The sample holds many counts of this clonotype. Its antigen is not identified. Separately, the same data were catalogued under a study of yellow fever vaccine responses in identical twins.

Sequencing was carried out using memory (CD45RO+) T cells sorted from blood. The chain employs TRBV27 and TRBJ1-3; D is possibly TRBD1 (5 bases). This sequence originates from a woman under 30 in good health. The CDR3 bases are TGTGCCAGCAGTCCCATACGGGACGGAAACACCATATATTTT. Its protein is CASSPIRDGNTIYF.